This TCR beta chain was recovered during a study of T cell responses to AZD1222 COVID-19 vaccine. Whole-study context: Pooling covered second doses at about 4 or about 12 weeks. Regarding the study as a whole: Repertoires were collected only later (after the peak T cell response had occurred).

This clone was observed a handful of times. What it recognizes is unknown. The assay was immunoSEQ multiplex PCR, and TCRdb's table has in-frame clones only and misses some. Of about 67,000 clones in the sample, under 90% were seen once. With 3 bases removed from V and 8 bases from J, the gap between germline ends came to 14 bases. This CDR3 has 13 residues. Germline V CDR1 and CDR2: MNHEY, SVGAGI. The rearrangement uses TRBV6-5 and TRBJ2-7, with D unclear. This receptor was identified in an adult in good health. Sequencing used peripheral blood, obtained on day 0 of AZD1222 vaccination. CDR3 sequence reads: CASSYTAGEQQYF. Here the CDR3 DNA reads TGTGCCAGCAGTTATACTGCCGGAGAGCAGCAGTACTTC.